The 3 T cell receptor beta chains reported below all come from one sample, sequenced in a study of blood T cells in healthy people across ages. A second PCR of roughly 7 to 11 cycles used a sample-barcoded 5' primer and a J-beta primer mix. TCRdb analysed the 5' RACE reads with MiXCR anew, one entry per CDR3 protein. There are hundreds of thousands of distinct CDR3 sequences in the sample; roughly 44% occur only once, and 15% to 25% lies in the top ten. Sequenced: blood. Source of these receptors: a man aged 55-75 years in good health.

The genes are TRBV6-5 and TRBJ1-4; no definite D call. CDR1 MNHEY and CDR2 SVGAGI come from the germline V gene. The V gene lost 0 bases and the J gene lost 4 bases, with 9 bases spanning the gap. This CDR3 has 15 residues. CDR3 protein: CASSYSARINEKLFF. As DNA, the CDR3 is TGTGCCAGCAGTTACTCGGCACGGATTAATGAAAAACTGTTTTTT.

This chain uses TRBV27 with TRBJ1-6, with D uncertain. Germline-derived CDR1 and CDR2 are MNHEY and SMNVEV (reference sequence). V was clipped by 6 bases and J by 0 bases, with 9 bases between them. The CDR3 length is 15 residues. The CDR3 nucleotides read TGTGCCAGCAGGGGGTTCTCCTCCTATAATTCACCCCTCCACTTT. Amino acid sequence: CASRGFSSYNSPLHF.

The chain links TRBV4-1 to TRBJ2-4; 16 nucleotides align to TRBD2. Unmatched junction bases numbered 18, after V lost 3 bases and J lost 13 bases. The CDR3 is 19 residues long. Germline V gene data show CDR1 as MGHRA and CDR2 as YSYEKL. The CDR3 sequence: CASSHPGLAGGPSRNEQYF. The CDR3, as DNA: TGCGCCAGCAGCCATCCGGGACTAGCGGGGGGGCCGTCCCGTAATGAGCAGTACTTC.